Below, 3 T cell receptor beta chains from the same sample are listed, as sequenced in a study of T cells in Graves' hyperthyroidism and ophthalmopathy. Amplification targeted TCR beta CDR3 regions from RNA transcripts. A set of HTBI primers served as the primers for a first-round RT-PCR of the TCR CDR3. Each CDR3 protein gets one entry after TCRdb re-called the multiplex PCR reads with MiXCR. The sample shows about 740,000 distinct CDR3 sequences, about 14% of them seen only once. Sequenced material: blood. The receptor source for this set is a woman younger than 30 with Graves' hyperthyroidism.

The genes are TRBV7-3 and TRBJ2-2; 14 bases are a match to TRBD2. The CDR3 length is 18 residues. Germline values: CDR1 SGHTA, CDR2 FQGTGA. Germline trimming cut 4 bases from V and 4 bases from J; bases unmatched to any gene: 8. Here the CDR3 DNA reads TGTGCCAGCAGCTCGGCGGGACTAGCGGGAGCGGTCACCGGGGAGCTGTTTTTT. Its translation is CASSSAGLAGAVTGELFF.

This clonotype was observed at least ten times. The chain combines TRBV18 with TRBJ2-1; the D gene is possibly TRBD1 (6 bases). The CDR3 totals 13 residues. The germline V and J ends were trimmed by 7 bases and 6 bases, with 13 bases remaining between them. CDR1 and CDR2 from the germline V gene are KGHSH and LQKENI. The CDR3 sequence is CASWGLAPNEQFF. CDR3 sequence (DNA): TGTGCCAGCTGGGGGCTAGCCCCCAATGAGCAGTTCTTC.

The V gene is TRBV19, the J gene TRBJ2-2; unclear D gene. The V end was cut by 5 bases, the J end by 5 bases, with 9 bases between. The CDR3 is 13 residues long. Per the germline V gene, CDR1 is LNHDA and CDR2 is SQIVND (reference sequence). CDR3 sequence: CASSALWTGELFF. The CDR3 region has the DNA TGTGCCAGTAGTGCCCTGTGGACCGGGGAGCTGTTTTTT.